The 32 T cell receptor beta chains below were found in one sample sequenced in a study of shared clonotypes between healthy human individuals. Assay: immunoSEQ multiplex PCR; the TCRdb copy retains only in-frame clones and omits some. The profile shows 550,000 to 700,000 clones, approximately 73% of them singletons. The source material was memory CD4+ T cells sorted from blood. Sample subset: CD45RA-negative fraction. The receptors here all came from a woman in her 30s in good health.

The CDR3 DNA follows: TGCAGCGTTGGGGGGTACACAGATACGCAGTATTTT. Protein sequence: CSVGGYTDTQYF. The genes are TRBV29-1 and TRBJ2-3, with D perhaps matching TRBD1 or TRBD2 (5 bases each). Looked up from germline, CDR1 is SQVTM and CDR2 is ANQGSEA. The CDR3 is made up of 12 amino acids. V was trimmed by 4 bases and J by 2 bases, leaving 7 bases between them.

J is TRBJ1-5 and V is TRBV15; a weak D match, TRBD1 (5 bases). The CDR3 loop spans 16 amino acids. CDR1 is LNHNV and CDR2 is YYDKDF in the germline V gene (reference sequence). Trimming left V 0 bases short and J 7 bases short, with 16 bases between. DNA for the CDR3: TGTGCCACCAGCAGAGAATTACCAGGGTTAGGGCAGCCCCAGCATTTT. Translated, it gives CATSRELPGLGQPQHF.

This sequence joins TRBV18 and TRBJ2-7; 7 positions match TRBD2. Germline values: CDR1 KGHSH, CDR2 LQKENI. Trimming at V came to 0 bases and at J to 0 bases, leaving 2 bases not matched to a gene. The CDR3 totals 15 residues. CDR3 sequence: CASSPPGLYSYEQYF. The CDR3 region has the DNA TGTGCCAGCTCACCACCGGGACTATACTCCTACGAGCAGTACTTC. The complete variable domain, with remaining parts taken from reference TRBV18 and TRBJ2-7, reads NAGVMQNPRHLVRRRGQEARLRCSPMKGHSHVYWYRQLPEEGLKFMVYLQKENIIDESGMPKERFSAEFPKEGPSILRIQQVVRGDSAAYFCASSPPGLYSYEQYFGPGTRLTVT.

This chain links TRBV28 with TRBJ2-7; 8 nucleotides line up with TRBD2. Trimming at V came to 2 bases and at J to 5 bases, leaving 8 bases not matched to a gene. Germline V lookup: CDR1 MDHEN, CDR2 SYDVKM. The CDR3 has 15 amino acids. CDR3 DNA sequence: TGTGCCAGCAGTTTAGTTTCGAGCGGGAGCGACGAGCAGTACTTC. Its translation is CASSLVSSGSDEQYF. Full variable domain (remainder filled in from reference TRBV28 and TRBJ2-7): DVKVTQSSRYLVKRTGEKVFLECVQDMDHENMFWYRQDPGLGLRLIYFSYDVKMKEKGDIPEGYSVSREKKERFSLILESASTNQTSMYLCASSLVSSGSDEQYFGPGTRLTVT.

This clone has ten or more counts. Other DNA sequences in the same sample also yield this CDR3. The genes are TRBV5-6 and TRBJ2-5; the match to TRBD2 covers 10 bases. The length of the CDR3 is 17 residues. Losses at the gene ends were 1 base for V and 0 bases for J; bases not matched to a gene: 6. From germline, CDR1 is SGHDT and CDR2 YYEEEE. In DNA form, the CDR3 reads TGTGCCAGCAGCTTGTTCGGACTAGCGGAGAACCAAGAGACCCAGTACTTC. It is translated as CASSLFGLAENQETQYF.

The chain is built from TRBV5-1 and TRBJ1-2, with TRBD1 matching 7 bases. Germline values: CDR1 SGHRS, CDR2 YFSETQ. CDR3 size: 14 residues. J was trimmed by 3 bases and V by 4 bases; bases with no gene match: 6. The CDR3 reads CASSPGQAYYGYTF. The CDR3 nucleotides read TGCGCCAGCAGCCCTGGACAGGCTTACTATGGCTACACCTTC.

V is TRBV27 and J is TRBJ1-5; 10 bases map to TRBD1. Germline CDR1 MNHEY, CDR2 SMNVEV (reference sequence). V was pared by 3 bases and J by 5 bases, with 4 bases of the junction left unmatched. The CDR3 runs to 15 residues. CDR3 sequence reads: CASSFHGTGDQPQHF. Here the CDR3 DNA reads TGTGCCAGCAGTTTCCACGGGACAGGGGATCAGCCCCAGCATTTT.

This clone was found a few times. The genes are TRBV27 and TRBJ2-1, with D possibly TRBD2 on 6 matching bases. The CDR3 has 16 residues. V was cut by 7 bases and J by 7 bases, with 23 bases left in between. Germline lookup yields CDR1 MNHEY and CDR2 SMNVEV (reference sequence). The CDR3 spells CASKEQSGLPLNEQFF. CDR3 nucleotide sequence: TGTGCCAGCAAGGAACAGTCGGGACTCCCATTGAATGAGCAGTTCTTC.

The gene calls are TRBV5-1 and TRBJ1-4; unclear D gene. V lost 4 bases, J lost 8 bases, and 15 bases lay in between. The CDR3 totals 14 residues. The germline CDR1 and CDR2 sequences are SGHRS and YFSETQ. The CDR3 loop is CASSLGSPPEKLFF. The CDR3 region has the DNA TGCGCCAGCAGCCTGGGGTCGCCCCCCGAAAAACTGTTTTTT.

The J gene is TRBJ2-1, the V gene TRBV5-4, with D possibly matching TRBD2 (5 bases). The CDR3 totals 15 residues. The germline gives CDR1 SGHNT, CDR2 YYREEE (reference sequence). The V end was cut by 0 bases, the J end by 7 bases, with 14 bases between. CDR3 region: CASSLAGVVSNEQFF. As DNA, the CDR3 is TGTGCCAGCAGCTTGGCCGGGGTAGTCTCGAATGAGCAGTTCTTC.

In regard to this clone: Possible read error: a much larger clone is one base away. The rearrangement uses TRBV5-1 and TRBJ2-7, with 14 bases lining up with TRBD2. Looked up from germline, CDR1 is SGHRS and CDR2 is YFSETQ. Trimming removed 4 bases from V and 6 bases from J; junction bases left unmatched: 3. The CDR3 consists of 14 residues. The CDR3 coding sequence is TGCGCCAGCAGCCCCGGGACTAGCGGGAGCGAGCAGTACTTC. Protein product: CASSPGTSGSEQYF.

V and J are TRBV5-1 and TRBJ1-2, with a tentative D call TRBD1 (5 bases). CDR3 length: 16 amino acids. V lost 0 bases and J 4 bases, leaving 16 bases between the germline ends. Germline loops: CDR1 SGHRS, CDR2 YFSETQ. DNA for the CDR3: TGCGCCAGCAGCTTGGAGGGCAGGGTCCCCTTCTATGGCTACACCTTC. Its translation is CASSLEGRVPFYGYTF.

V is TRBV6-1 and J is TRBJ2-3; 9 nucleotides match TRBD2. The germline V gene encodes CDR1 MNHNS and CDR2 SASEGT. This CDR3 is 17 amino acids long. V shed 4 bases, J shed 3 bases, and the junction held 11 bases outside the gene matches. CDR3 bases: TGTGCCAGCAGTGGTGGTAGCGGGAGCTCCGGAACAGATACGCAGTATTTT. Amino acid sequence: CASSGGSGSSGTDTQYF.

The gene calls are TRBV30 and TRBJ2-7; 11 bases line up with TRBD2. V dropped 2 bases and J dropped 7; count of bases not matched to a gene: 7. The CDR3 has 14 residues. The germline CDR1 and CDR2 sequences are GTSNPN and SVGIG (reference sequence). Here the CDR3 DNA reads TGTGCCTGGAGTAGATTTAGCGGGAGGGAAGAGCAGTACTTC. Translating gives CAWSRFSGREEQYF.

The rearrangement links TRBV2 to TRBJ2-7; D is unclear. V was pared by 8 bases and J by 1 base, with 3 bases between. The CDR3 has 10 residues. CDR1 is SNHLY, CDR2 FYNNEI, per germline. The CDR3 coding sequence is TGTGCCAGCGCTTCCTACGAGCAGTACTTC. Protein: CASASYEQYF.

The CDR3 sequence is CASTKDRGLWGYTF. The CDR3 DNA reads TGTGCCAGCACAAAGGACAGGGGGCTTTGGGGCTACACCTTC. J is TRBJ1-2 and V is TRBV28; TRBD1 agrees at 11 bases. Trimming removed 7 bases from V and 8 bases from J; junction bases left unmatched: 9. The CDR3 is 14 amino acids. CDR1 is MDHEN, CDR2 SYDVKM, per germline.

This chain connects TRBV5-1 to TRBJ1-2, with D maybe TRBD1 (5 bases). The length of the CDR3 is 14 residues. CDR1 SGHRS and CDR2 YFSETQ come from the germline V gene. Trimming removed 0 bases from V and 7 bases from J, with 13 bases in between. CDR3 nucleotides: TGCGCCAGCAGCTTGGCCTTGGGGGACGTTGGCTACACCTTC. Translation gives CASSLALGDVGYTF.

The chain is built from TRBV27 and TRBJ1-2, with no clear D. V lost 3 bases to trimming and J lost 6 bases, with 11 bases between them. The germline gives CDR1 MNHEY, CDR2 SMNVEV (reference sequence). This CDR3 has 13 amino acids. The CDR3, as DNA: TGTGCCAGCAGTTTGAGTGTCATAAATGGCTACACCTTC. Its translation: CASSLSVINGYTF.

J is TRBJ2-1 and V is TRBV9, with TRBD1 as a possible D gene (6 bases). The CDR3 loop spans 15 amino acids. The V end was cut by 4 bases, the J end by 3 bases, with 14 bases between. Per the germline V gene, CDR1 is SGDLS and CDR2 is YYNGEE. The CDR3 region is CASSSRWDNYNEQFF. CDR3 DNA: TGTGCCAGCAGCTCCCGGTGGGACAACTACAATGAGCAGTTCTTC.

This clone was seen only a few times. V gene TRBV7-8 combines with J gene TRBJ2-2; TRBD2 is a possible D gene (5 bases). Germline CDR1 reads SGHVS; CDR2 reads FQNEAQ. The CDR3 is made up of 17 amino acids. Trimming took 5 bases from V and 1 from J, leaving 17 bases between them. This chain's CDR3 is CASSPLGVSGNTGELFF. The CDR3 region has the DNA TGTGCCAGCAGCCCTCTTGGGGTGAGCGGGAACACCGGGGAGCTGTTTTTT.

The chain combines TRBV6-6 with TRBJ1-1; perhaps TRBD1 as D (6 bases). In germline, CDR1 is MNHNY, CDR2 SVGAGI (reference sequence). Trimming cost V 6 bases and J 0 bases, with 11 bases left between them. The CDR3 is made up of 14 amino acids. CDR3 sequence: CASRQTGVNTEAFF. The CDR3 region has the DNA TGTGCCAGCAGACAGACAGGAGTGAACACTGAAGCTTTCTTT.

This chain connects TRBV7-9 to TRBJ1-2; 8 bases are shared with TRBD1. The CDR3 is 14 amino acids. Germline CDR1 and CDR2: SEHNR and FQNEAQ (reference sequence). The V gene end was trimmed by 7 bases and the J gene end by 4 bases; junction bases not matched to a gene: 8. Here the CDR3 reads CASTATGAVYGYTF. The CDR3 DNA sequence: TGTGCCAGCACGGCGACAGGGGCGGTCTATGGCTACACCTTC.

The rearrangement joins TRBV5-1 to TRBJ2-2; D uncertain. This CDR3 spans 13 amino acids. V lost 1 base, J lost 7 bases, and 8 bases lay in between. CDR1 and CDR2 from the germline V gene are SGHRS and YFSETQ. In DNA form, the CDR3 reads TGCGCCAGCAGCTTGATCGTAGGCGGGGAGCTGTTTTTT. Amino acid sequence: CASSLIVGGELFF.

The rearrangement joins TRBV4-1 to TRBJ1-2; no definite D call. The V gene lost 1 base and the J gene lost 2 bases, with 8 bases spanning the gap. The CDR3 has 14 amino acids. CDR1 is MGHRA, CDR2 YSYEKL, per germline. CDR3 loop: CASSQGVGNYGYTF. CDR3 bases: TGCGCCAGCAGCCAAGGTGTGGGAAACTATGGCTACACCTTC.

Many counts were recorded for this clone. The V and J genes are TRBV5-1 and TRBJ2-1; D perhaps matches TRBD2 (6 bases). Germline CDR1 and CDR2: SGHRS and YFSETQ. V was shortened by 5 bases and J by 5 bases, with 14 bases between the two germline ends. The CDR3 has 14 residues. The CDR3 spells CASRQGLPNNEQFF. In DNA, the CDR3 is TGCGCCAGCAGGCAGGGACTCCCCAACAATGAGCAGTTCTTC.

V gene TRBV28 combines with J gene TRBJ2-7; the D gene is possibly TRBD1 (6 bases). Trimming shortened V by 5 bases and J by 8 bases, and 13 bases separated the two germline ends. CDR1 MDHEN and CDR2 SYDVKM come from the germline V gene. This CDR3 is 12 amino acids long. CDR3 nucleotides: TGTGCCAGCAGTCCACAGGGTCATAAGCAGTACTTC. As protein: CASSPQGHKQYF.

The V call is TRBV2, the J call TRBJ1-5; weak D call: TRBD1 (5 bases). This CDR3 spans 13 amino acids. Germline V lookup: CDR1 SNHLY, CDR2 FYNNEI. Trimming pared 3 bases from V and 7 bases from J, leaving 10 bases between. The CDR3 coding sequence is TGTGCCAGCAGTGACGCAGGGTACCAGCCCCAGCATTTT. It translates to CASSDAGYQPQHF.

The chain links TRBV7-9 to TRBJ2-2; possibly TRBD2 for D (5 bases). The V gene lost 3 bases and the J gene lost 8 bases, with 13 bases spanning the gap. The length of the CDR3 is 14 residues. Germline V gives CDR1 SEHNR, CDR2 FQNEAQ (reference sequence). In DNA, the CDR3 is TGTGCCAGCAGCTTTGGTGTACCGGGAGGGGAGCTGTTTTTT. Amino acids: CASSFGVPGGELFF.

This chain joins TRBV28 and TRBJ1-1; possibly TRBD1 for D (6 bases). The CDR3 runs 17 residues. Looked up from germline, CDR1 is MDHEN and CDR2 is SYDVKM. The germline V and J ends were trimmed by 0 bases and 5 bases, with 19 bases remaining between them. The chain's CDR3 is CASSLWGRGQGPTEAFF. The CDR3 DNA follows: TGTGCCAGCAGTTTATGGGGCAGGGGTCAAGGACCGACTGAAGCTTTCTTT.

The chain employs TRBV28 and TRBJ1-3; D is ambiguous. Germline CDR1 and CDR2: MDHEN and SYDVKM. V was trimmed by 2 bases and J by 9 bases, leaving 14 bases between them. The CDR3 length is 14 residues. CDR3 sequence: CASSLLSGLGTIYF. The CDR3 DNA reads TGTGCCAGCAGTTTACTGAGCGGCCTAGGCACCATATATTTT. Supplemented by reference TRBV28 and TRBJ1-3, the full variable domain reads DVKVTQSSRYLVKRTGEKVFLECVQDMDHENMFWYRQDPGLGLRLIYFSYDVKMKEKGDIPEGYSVSREKKERFSLILESASTNQTSMYLCASSLLSGLGTIYFGEGSWLTVV.

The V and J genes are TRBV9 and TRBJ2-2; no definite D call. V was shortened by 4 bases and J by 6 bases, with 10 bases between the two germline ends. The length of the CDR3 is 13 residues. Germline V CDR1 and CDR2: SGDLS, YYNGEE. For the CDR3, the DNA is TGTGCCAGCAGCCTAAATGGAGCCGGGGAGCTGTTTTTT. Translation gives CASSLNGAGELFF. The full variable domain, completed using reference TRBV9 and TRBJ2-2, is DSGVTQTPKHLITATGQRVTLRCSPRSGDLSVYWYQQSLDQGLQFLIQYYNGEERAKGNILERFSAQQFPDLHSELNLSSLELGDSALYFCASSLNGAGELFFGEGSRLTVL.

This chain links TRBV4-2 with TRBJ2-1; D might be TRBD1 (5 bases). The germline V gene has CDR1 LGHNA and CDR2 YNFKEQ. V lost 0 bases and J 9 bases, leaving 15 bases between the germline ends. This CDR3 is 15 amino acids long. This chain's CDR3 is CASSQDQGSPGEQFF. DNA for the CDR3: TGTGCCAGCAGCCAAGATCAGGGCTCCCCGGGTGAGCAGTTCTTC.